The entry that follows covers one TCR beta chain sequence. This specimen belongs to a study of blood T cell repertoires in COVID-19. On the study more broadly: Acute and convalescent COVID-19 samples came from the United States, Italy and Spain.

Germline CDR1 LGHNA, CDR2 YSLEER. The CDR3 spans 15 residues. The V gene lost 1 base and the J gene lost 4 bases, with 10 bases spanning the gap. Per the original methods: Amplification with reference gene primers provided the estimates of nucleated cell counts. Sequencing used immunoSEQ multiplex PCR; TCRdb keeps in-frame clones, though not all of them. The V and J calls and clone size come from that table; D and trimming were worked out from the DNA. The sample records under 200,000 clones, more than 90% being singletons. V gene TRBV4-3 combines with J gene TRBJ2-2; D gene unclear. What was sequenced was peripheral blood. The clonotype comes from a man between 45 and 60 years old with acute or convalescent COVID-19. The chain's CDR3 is CASSQGIMSTGELFF. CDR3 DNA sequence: TGCGCCAGCAGCCAAGGTATTATGAGCACCGGGGAGCTGTTTTTT.